The clone carrying this TCR beta chain was seen ten or more times. Absent ophthalmopathy progression within 18 months defined stable Graves' hyperthyroidism. These data belong to a study of T cells in Graves' hyperthyroidism and ophthalmopathy. The V end was cut by 2 bases, the J end by 4 bases, with 14 bases between. The CDR3 is 15 amino acids. Germline V CDR1 and CDR2: SGHTA, FQGNSA. Template material for amplifying TCR beta CDR3 regions consisted of RNA transcripts. The HTBI set primed first-round TCR CDR3 RT-PCR. TCRdb re-called the multiplex PCR reads with MiXCR, one entry per CDR3 protein. This repertoire shows 530,000 or so distinct CDR3 sequences, roughly 46% found once; its top ten account for around 8%.

The origin of this receptor is a woman between 18 and 29 years old with Graves' hyperthyroidism. Sample: peripheral blood or thyroid tissue (not recorded which). The J gene is TRBJ1-2, the V gene TRBV7-2, with unresolved D. CDR3 nucleotide sequence: TGTGCCAGCAGCTTAAGTACCAGGAATTTCTATGGCTACACCTTC. Translation: CASSLSTRNFYGYTF.